This T cell receptor (beta chain) was identified in a study of blood T cell repertoires in COVID-19. Per the study methods: Scientists estimated how many nucleated cells there were by amplifying reference gene primers. Measured with immunoSEQ multiplex PCR; TCRdb has only the in-frame clones, and not every one. Clone size and V and J calls were adopted from that table, with D and trimming inferred from the DNA. Among around 140,000 clones, 80% to 90% were seen once, and the ten largest hold roughly 2.2%. Germline lookup yields CDR1 SGHAT and CDR2 FQNNGV. With 1 base clipped from V and 0 bases from J, the junction kept 4 bases outside the gene matches. The CDR3 length is 16 residues.

The sequencing input was PBMCs or T cells enriched from blood (not recorded which). The receptor's source is a man aged 40-50 years with acute COVID-19. This sequence joins TRBV11-2 and TRBJ2-3; 7 nucleotides align to TRBD2. In DNA, the CDR3 is TGTGCCAGCAGCTTAGGGGGAGCGGGGAGCACAGATACGCAGTATTTT. Amino acid sequence: CASSLGGAGSTDTQYF.